The next 17 T cell receptor beta chains were all read from a single sample in a study of blood T cell repertoires in COVID-19. The data were produced by immunoSEQ multiplex PCR, yet TCRdb's version contains in-frame clones alone and is incomplete. The sample holds hundreds of thousands of clones, around four fifths seen once. Input material: PBMCs or T cells enriched from blood (not recorded which). Every receptor here comes from a man aged 25-45 years with acute COVID-19.

The chain combines TRBV6-1 with TRBJ2-1, with a weak D call TRBD1 (5 bases). The V gene's germline CDR1 is MNHNS and CDR2 SASEGT. The CDR3 length is 15 residues. V was trimmed by 1 base and J by 0 bases, leaving 7 bases between them. CDR3 in amino acids: CASSEVTDSYNEQFF. The DNA for the CDR3 is TGTGCCAGCAGTGAAGTGACAGACTCCTACAATGAGCAGTTCTTC.

V gene TRBV7-8 combines with J gene TRBJ1-3; the D is unclear. V was pared by 1 base and J by 4 bases, with 8 bases between. Germline V gene lookup returns CDR1 SGHVS and CDR2 FQNEAQ. The CDR3 has 14 residues. As DNA, the CDR3 is TGTGCCAGCAGCTTAGGTGGGGAGGGAAACACCATATATTTT. Amino acid sequence: CASSLGGEGNTIYF.

This clone was detected only a few times. The V call is TRBV6-1, the J call TRBJ1-5, with 7 bases fitting TRBD1. The CDR3 extends over 14 amino acids. Trimming removed 2 bases from V and 6 bases from J; junction bases left unmatched: 4. The germline gives CDR1 MNHNS, CDR2 SASEGT. In DNA, the CDR3 is TGTGCCAGCAGTGAAACAGGGGAAAGTCAGCCCCAGCATTTT. It encodes CASSETGESQPQHF.

The chain is built from TRBV5-1 and TRBJ2-4; D is perhaps TRBD1 (7 bases). The CDR3 covers 15 residues. The V end was cut by 0 bases, the J end by 7 bases, with 14 bases between. Germline CDR1 reads SGHRS; CDR2 reads YFSETQ. In DNA form, the CDR3 reads TGCGCCAGCAGCTTGGCGGGGGACAGCCGGAACATTCAGTACTTC. Residues: CASSLAGDSRNIQYF.

The V and J genes are TRBV10-2 and TRBJ2-7, with 7 bases identical to TRBD2. The trim removed 3 bases at V and 4 bases at J, leaving 6 bases unmatched. In germline, CDR1 is WSHSY, CDR2 SAAADI. The CDR3 loop spans 14 amino acids. The CDR3 DNA is TGCGCCAGCAGTGAAGGGACTATGGTATACGAGCAGTACGTC. Translating it yields CASSEGTMVYEQYV.

The chain couples TRBV18 to TRBJ1-2; D ambiguous. The CDR3 is 14 amino acids. V was cut by 3 bases and J by 4 bases, with 12 bases left in between. Germline V gene data show CDR1 as KGHSH and CDR2 as LQKENI. The CDR3 coding sequence is TGTGCCAGCTCACCCTCGAGTCAGGTCTATGGCTACACCTTC. It is translated as CASSPSSQVYGYTF. The variable domain in full, with the rest retrieved from reference TRBV18 and TRBJ1-2, is NAGVMQNPRHLVRRRGQEARLRCSPMKGHSHVYWYRQLPEEGLKFMVYLQKENIIDESGMPKERFSAEFPKEGPSILRIQQVVRGDSAAYFCASSPSSQVYGYTFGSGTRLTVV.

Comment on this clone: Germline and junction disagree at one end, which may indicate a read error. This sequence joins TRBV5-1 and TRBJ1-1, with D tentatively TRBD1 (5 bases). CDR1 and CDR2 (germline): SGHRS, YFSETQ. The CDR3 loop spans 15 amino acids. The CDR3 DNA follows: TGTGCCAGCAGCCCCATTCGCCGGACATTTCCTGAAGCTTTCTTT. This gives the protein CASSPIRRTFPEAFF.

The chain joins TRBV7-2 to TRBJ2-3; 10 nucleotides align to TRBD2. J gave up 15 bases and V 2 bases, and 5 bases lay outside the gene matches. CDR3 length equals 12 residues. Germline loops: CDR1 SGHTA, CDR2 FQGNSA. The CDR3 loop is CASSLPSGGKYF. CDR3 nucleotides: TGTGCCAGCAGCTTACCTAGCGGGGGAAAATATTTT.

The chain couples TRBV6-5 to TRBJ2-7; a possible D gene is TRBD2 (6 bases). The CDR3 spans 14 residues. V lost 8 bases to trimming and J lost 0 bases, with 14 bases between them. The germline CDR1 and CDR2 sequences are MNHEY and SVGAGI. CDR3 loop: CASRRGLGSYEQYV. The CDR3 region has the DNA TGTGCCAGCCGCCGGGGACTGGGCTCCTACGAGCAGTACGTC.

This chain links TRBV2 with TRBJ1-3; 8 nucleotides align to TRBD1. Germline V gene sequence: CDR1 SNHLY, CDR2 FYNNEI. Trimming removed 6 bases from V and 0 bases from J; junction bases left unmatched: 7. The CDR3 runs 16 residues. The CDR3 reads CASRSTGGSSGNTIYF. The CDR3 DNA reads as TGTGCCAGCAGATCCACAGGGGGAAGCTCTGGAAACACCATATATTTT. The variable domain in full, completed from reference TRBV2 and TRBJ1-3, reads EPEVTQTPSHQVTQMGQEVILRCVPISNHLYFYWYRQILGQKVEFLVSFYNNEISEKSEIFDDQFSVERPDGSNFTLKIRSTKLEDSAMYFCASRSTGGSSGNTIYFGEGSWLTVV.

The J gene is TRBJ1-1, the V gene TRBV28, with 7 bases matching TRBD1. The CDR3 sequence is 16 residues long. CDR1 and CDR2 from the germline V gene are MDHEN and SYDVKM. The ends lost 5 bases at V and 0 bases at J; junction bases unmatched: 9. CDR3 nucleotides: TGTGCCAGCAGTCAACAGGGGAGAAGCCTGAACACTGAAGCTTTCTTT. This sequence encodes CASSQQGRSLNTEAFF.

The chain combines TRBV18 with TRBJ2-3, with TRBD1 matching over 7 bases. CDR3 length: 16 residues. Germline CDR1 reads KGHSH; CDR2 reads LQKENI. Unmatched junction bases numbered 11, after V lost 6 bases and J lost 2 bases. The chain's CDR3 is CASSRRSGQSTDTQYF. CDR3 bases: TGTGCCAGCTCTCGCCGCTCGGGACAGTCCACAGATACGCAGTATTTT. The full variable domain, its missing parts supplied by reference TRBV18 and TRBJ2-3, is NAGVMQNPRHLVRRRGQEARLRCSPMKGHSHVYWYRQLPEEGLKFMVYLQKENIIDESGMPKERFSAEFPKEGPSILRIQQVVRGDSAAYFCASSRRSGQSTDTQYFGPGTRLTVL.

The V and J genes are TRBV5-1 and TRBJ2-1; 7 nucleotides line up with TRBD1. The CDR3 consists of 15 residues. Unmatched junction bases numbered 8, after V lost 4 bases and J lost 4 bases. The germline gives CDR1 SGHRS, CDR2 YFSETQ. CDR3 sequence reads: CASSVGTVPYNEQFF. In nucleotides, the CDR3 is TGCGCCAGCAGCGTTGGGACAGTGCCATACAATGAGCAGTTCTTC.

V is TRBV6-4 and J is TRBJ2-2, with D possibly matching TRBD1 (5 bases). The V gene lost 6 bases and the J gene lost 5 bases, with 10 bases spanning the gap. The CDR3 sequence is 13 residues long. Per the germline V gene, CDR1 is MRHNA and CDR2 is SNTAGT. The CDR3 DNA follows: TGTGCCAGCAGCCCCCAGGGAACCGGGGAGCTGTTTTTT. Protein: CASSPQGTGELFF.

This rearrangement joins TRBV5-1 to TRBJ2-1, with 8 bases identical to TRBD2. The J segment lost 5 bases and the V segment lost 4 bases, leaving 5 bases of the junction unmatched. CDR1 is SGHRS, CDR2 YFSETQ, per germline. This CDR3 comprises 14 residues. CDR3 sequence (DNA): TGCGCCAGCAGCCAAGATAGCGGGAACAATGAGCAGTTCTTC. This encodes CASSQDSGNNEQFF.

With respect to this clone: The sample holds other DNA sequences that translate to the same CDR3. This chain links TRBV7-3 with TRBJ1-1; D uncertain. The CDR3 is 13 amino acids. Trimming cost V 2 bases and J 1 base, with 5 bases left between them. Per germline, CDR1 SGHTA and CDR2 FQGTGA. The chain's CDR3 is CASSLGQNTEAFF. As DNA, the CDR3 is TGTGCCAGCAGCTTAGGCCAGAACACTGAAGCTTTCTTT.

The chain joins TRBV14 to TRBJ2-1; 7 bases fit TRBD2. From germline, CDR1 is SGHDN and CDR2 FVKESK. CDR3 length: 16 amino acids. V trimming: 4 bases; J trimming: 2 bases; junction bases outside the gene matches: 8. CDR3 sequence (DNA): TGTGCCAGCAGCCCAAGAATCAGCGGGACCTACAATGAGCAGTTCTTC. This encodes CASSPRISGTYNEQFF.